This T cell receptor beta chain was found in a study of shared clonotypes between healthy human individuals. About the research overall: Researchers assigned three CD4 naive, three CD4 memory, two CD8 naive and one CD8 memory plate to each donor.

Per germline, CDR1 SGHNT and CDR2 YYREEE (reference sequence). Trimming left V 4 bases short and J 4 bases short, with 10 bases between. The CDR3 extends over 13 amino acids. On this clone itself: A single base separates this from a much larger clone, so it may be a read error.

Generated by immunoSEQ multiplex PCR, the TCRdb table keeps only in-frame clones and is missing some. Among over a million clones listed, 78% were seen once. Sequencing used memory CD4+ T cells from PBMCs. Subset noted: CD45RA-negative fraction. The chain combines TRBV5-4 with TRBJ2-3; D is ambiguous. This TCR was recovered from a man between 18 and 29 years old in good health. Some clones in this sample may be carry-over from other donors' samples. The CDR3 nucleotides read TGTGCCAGCAGCCCACCCAGCGCAGATACGCAGTATTTT. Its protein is CASSPPSADTQYF.